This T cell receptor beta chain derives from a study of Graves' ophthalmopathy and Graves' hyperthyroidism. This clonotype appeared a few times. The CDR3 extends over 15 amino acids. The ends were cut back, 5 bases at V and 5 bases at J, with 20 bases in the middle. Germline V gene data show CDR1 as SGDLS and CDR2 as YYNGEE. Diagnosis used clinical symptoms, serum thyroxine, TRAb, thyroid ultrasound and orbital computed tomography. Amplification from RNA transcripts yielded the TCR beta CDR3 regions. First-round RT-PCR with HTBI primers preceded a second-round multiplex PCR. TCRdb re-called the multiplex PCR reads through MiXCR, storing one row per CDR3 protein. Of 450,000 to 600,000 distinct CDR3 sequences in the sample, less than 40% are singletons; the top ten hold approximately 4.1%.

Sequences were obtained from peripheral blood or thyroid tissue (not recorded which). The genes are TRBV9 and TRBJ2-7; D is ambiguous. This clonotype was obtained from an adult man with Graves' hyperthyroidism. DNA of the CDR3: TGTGCCAGCAGTTTAAGGTTCGCCCCCAGCCACGAGCAGTACTTC. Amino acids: CASSLRFAPSHEQYF.